The source of this TCR beta chain is a study of a mutant IDH1 vaccine in newly diagnosed glioma. As for the study in general: Those enrolled had earlier been treated with radiotherapy, temozolomide, or both, mostly both.

The CDR3 length is 13 residues. CDR1 and CDR2 (germline): MNHEY, SVGAGI. Losses at the gene ends were 7 bases for V and 3 bases for J; bases not matched to a gene: 6. The sample's time point: baseline, week 1 (first vaccination visit). Treatment: pre-vaccination baseline after standard-of-care therapy. The assay was immunoSEQ multiplex PCR, and TCRdb's table has in-frame clones only and misses some. The sample consists of 50,000 to 65,000 clones, more than 80% of them appearing once. This receptor was obtained from a man aged 18 to 30 with glioma. V and J are TRBV6-5 and TRBJ2-7; 7 bases fit TRBD1. Sequences were derived from PBMCs, sampled from a glioma patient treated with radiotherapy, temozolomide or both. CDR3 DNA sequence: TGTGCCAGCACAGGTCCAGGGGGCTACGAGCAGTACTTC. Protein sequence: CASTGPGGYEQYF.